Sequencing of this T cell receptor (beta chain) was carried out in a study of OX40 agonist ivuxolimab in advanced cancers. Study summary: With a range of roughly 20 to 80, age averaged about 58 years, and 70% to 85% were male.

Note on this clone: The antigen is unknown.

Notes on the study in general: Clonal expansion from baseline to week 6 occurred in both CD4+ and CD8+ T cells. Averaged across samples, CD8+ T cells carried more expanded clones than CD4+ did.

The V gene's germline CDR1 is SEHNR and CDR2 FQNEAQ (reference sequence). This CDR3 comprises 19 residues. The V segment lost 3 bases and the J segment 3 bases; nucleotides outside the gene matches: 12. Data came from immunoSEQ multiplex PCR; TCRdb stores just in-frame clones and leaves some out. Seen here are 60,000 or so clones, approximately 94% observed once, and the top ten hold around 19%. With baseline, cycle 4 day 1, and cycle 7 day 1 as timepoints, blood was sampled. This TCR derives from an adult with an advanced solid tumor such as melanoma, head and neck, liver or kidney cancer. The specimen comprised CD4+ or CD8+ T cells sorted from blood, sampled in a trial of the OX40 agonist ivuxolimab. The rearrangement links TRBV7-9 to TRBJ1-4; TRBD1 agrees at 11 bases. The CDR3 is CASSFSGLPGQGANEKLFF. As DNA, the CDR3 is TGTGCCAGCAGCTTCTCGGGGCTCCCGGGACAGGGGGCTAATGAAAAACTGTTTTTT.